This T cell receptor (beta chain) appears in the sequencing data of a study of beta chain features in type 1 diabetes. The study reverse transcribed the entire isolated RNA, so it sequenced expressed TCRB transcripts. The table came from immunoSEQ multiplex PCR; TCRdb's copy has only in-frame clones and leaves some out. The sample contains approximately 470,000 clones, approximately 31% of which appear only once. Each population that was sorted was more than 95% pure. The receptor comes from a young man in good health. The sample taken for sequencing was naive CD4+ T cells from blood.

The CDR3 spells CASSVATWNSYEQYF. For the CDR3, the DNA is TGTGCCAGCAGCGTAGCTACGTGGAACTCCTACGAGCAGTACTTC. The chain employs TRBV9 and TRBJ2-7; D gene uncertain. The length of the CDR3 is 15 residues. Germline loops: CDR1 SGDLS, CDR2 YYNGEE. V was clipped by 0 bases and J by 0 bases, with 10 bases between them.